This T cell receptor beta chain was recovered during a study of shared clonotypes between healthy human individuals. About the study: Three plates each covered CD4 naive and memory; CD8 naive two, CD8 memory one.

The germline V gene has CDR1 SGHNT and CDR2 YYREEE (reference sequence). The CDR3 contains 16 residues. V was pared by 7 bases and J by 4 bases, with 9 bases of the junction left unmatched. TCRdb keeps only in-frame clones here, not all; method: immunoSEQ multiplex PCR. Of around 2.5 million clones detected, roughly 93% appear once; the ten largest clones hold around 0.37%. This chain uses TRBV5-4 with TRBJ2-1, with TRBD2 matching over 12 bases. The source material was naive CD4+ T cells from PBMCs. Subset in this sample: CD45RA+ positively selected. This sequence originates from a man younger than 30 in good health. Some clones in this sample may be carry-over from other donors' samples. The CDR3 DNA reads TGTGCCAGCGGTCTGCCGGGACTAGCGGGTTACAATGAGCAGTTCTTC. Residues: CASGLPGLAGYNEQFF.